A selection of T cell receptor beta chains follows, all from one sample in a study of shared clonotypes between healthy human individuals. Assay: immunoSEQ multiplex PCR; the TCRdb copy retains only in-frame clones and omits some. The data show roughly 1,100,000 clones, 70% to 80% seen once. The specimen sequenced was memory CD4+ T cells sorted from blood. The receptor set was obtained from a man between 18 and 29 years old in good health. Each CDR3 is given with its conserved first and last residue. A D gene is named only where the DNA matches it firmly. The size of a clone is reported for some rows only, either as once, few or many, or as a class for expanded clones.

len,d_gene,v_gene,abundance,j_gene,CDR3nt,CDR3aa
13,NA,TRBV5-1,few,TRBJ1-2,TGCGCCAGCAGCCCGAGGGGAGACAGTGGCTACACCTTC,CASSPRGDSGYTF
15,TRBD1,TRBV6-1,NA,TRBJ2-7,TGTGCCAGCTCCACCCGGGACAGGGGTACCTACGAGCAGTACTTC,CASSTRDRGTYEQYF
15,TRBD2,TRBV6-5,few,TRBJ2-1,TGTGCCAGCAGTTATAAAAGCGGGGGTGGCAATGAGCAGTTCTTC,CASSYKSGGGNEQFF
17,NA,TRBV5-1,NA,TRBJ2-3,TGCGCCAGCAGCTTGGGGAGATTTCTAACTAGCACAGATACGCAGTATTTT,CASSLGRFLTSTDTQYF
14,NA,TRBV2,NA,TRBJ2-4,TGTGCCAGCAGTGAGGGGGTAGCCAAAAACATTCAGTACTTC,CASSEGVAKNIQYF
16,TRBD2,TRBV5-4,NA,TRBJ2-1,TGTGCCAGCAGCCCGGGACTAGCGGGGCGGGTTCGAGAGCAGTTCTTC,CASSPGLAGRVREQFF
15,NA,TRBV7-2,NA,TRBJ2-6,TGTGCCAGCACACACGGGCGTGCTGGGGCCAACGTCCTGACTTTC,CASTHGRAGANVLTF
14,TRBD1,TRBV5-5,NA,TRBJ2-7,TGTGCCAGCCGCGACAGGGGGCTCTCCCACGAGCAGTACTTC,CASRDRGLSHEQYF
18,TRBD1,TRBV5-1,NA,TRBJ1-4,TGCGCCAGCAGCTTGGGGACCGGGACAGGGGTCAGTTCGGAAAAACTGTTTTTT,CASSLGTGTGVSSEKLFF
15,NA,TRBV6-1,NA,TRBJ2-5,TGTGCCAGCAGTGGGGGCGGCGGGGCCGGGGAGACCCAGTACTTC,CASSGGGGAGETQYF
14,NA,TRBV2,NA,TRBJ2-5,TGTGCCAGCAGTGAAGCGGGTATCCGCGAGACCCAGTACTTC,CASSEAGIRETQYF
14,NA,TRBV19,few,TRBJ1-5,TGTGCCAGTAGCAAATTCGGGGGAAATCAGCCCCAGCATTTT,CASSKFGGNQPQHF
12,NA,TRBV18,NA,TRBJ2-7,TGTGCCAGCTCCCCCTCCGGCCACGAGCAGTACTTC,CASSPSGHEQYF
13,TRBD1,TRBV6-6,NA,TRBJ1-2,TGTGCCAGCAGCCGTAATCGCGGGACAGACTACACCTTC,CASSRNRGTDYTF
12,NA,TRBV30,NA,TRBJ2-3,TGTGCCTGGAGGCCCGGGGGAGATACGCAGTATTTT,CAWRPGGDTQYF
14,NA,TRBV18,NA,TRBJ2-1,TGTGCCAGCTCACCACTCAACAGTAAGAATGAGCAGTTCTTC,CASSPLNSKNEQFF
12,NA,TRBV30,few,TRBJ1-1,TGTGCCCGGGGGGCGGGGAGCACTGAAGCTTTCTTT,CARGAGSTEAFF
17,NA,TRBV18,NA,TRBJ1-2,TGTGCCAGCTCACCCCCCCAAGGCCAGGGAGGACTATATGGCTACACCTTC,CASSPPQGQGGLYGYTF
12,NA,TRBV6-5,NA,TRBJ1-1,NA,CASSSSLLVAFF
12,NA,TRBV6-6,NA,TRBJ2-7,TGTGCCAGCACCCGGGATTTCTACGAGCAGTACTTC,CASTRDFYEQYF
15,NA,TRBV19,NA,TRBJ2-5,TGTGCCAGTAGTATTAGTCCGGGGGTGGGAGAGACCCAGTACTTC,CASSISPGVGETQYF
14,NA,TRBV30,NA,TRBJ2-3,TGTGCCTGGATTCGGCGGGCCTACACAGATACGCAGTATTTT,CAWIRRAYTDTQYF
10,NA,TRBV28,NA,TRBJ1-2,TGTGCTACCACGGGGGGTGGCTACACCTTC,CATTGGGYTF
17,NA,TRBV29-1,NA,TRBJ2-1,TGCAGCGTTGATGGCAGCCTAACGGTGAGCTCCTACAATGAGCAGTTCTTC,CSVDGSLTVSSYNEQFF
16,TRBD1,TRBV25-1,few,TRBJ2-5,TGTGCCAGCAGTGTCCCGGGACAGGGGGCGGGAGAGACCCAGTACTTC,CASSVPGQGAGETQYF
14,NA,TRBV6-5,NA,TRBJ2-7,TGTGCCAGCAGTTACTCCCAGGGTTCCTACGAGCAGTACTTC,CASSYSQGSYEQYF
16,NA,TRBV7-2,NA,TRBJ1-1,TGTGCCAGCAGCTTAAGGGGGGAAATCTCGAACACTGAAGCTTTCTTT,CASSLRGEISNTEAFF
13,NA,TRBV10-1,once,TRBJ1-1,TGCGCCAGCAGTTGGACTTTGAACACTGAAGCTTTCTTT,CASSWTLNTEAFF
16,TRBD1,TRBV6-1,NA,TRBJ1-1,TGTGCCAGCAGTGAAGGGGGCAGGGGGCCCATATCTGAAGCTTTCTTT,CASSEGGRGPISEAFF
11,NA,TRBV20-1,NA,TRBJ2-5,TGCAGTGCTAGAGTCCCGGAGACCCAGTACTTC,CSARVPETQYF
12,TRBD1,TRBV6-5,NA,TRBJ2-1,TGTGCCAGCAGTTACCAGACAGGGGAGCAGTTCTTC,CASSYQTGEQFF
13,NA,TRBV5-8,NA,TRBJ2-3,TGTGCCAGCAGCACGGACAGCACAGATACGCAGTATTTT,CASSTDSTDTQYF
18,NA,TRBV21-1,NA,TRBJ1-5,TGTGCCAGCAGCAAAGGCGGGACAGGGGCGCTCAGCAATCAGCCCCAGCATTTT,CASSKGGTGALSNQPQHF
13,NA,TRBV18,NA,TRBJ1-1,TGTGCCAGCTCACCGCGGGGGAACACTGAAGCTTTCTTT,CASSPRGNTEAFF
12,NA,TRBV5-6,few,TRBJ1-1,TGTGCCAGCACGCAACAGGGCACTGAAGCTTTCTTT,CASTQQGTEAFF
15,NA,TRBV5-1,few,TRBJ2-5,TGCGCCAGCAGCTTGGTCGGGGGCCTACAAGAGACCCAGTACTTC,CASSLVGGLQETQYF
15,NA,TRBV5-4,NA,TRBJ2-4,TGTGCCAGCAGCTTGGAGGTGGGGCTGGGGAACATTCAGTACTTC,CASSLEVGLGNIQYF
14,NA,TRBV30,NA,TRBJ2-5,TGTGCCTGGAGTGTAGGAGTCAACCAAGAGACCCAGTACTTC,CAWSVGVNQETQYF
15,NA,TRBV7-2,NA,TRBJ1-5,TGTGCCAGCAGCTTAGCAGGCGTAGGCAATCAGCCCCAGCATTTT,CASSLAGVGNQPQHF
18,TRBD2,TRBV7-9,NA,TRBJ2-1,TGTGCCAGCAGCTTAGTTCAGTGGCGGGAGACTATCTACAATGAGCAGTTCTTC,CASSLVQWRETIYNEQFF